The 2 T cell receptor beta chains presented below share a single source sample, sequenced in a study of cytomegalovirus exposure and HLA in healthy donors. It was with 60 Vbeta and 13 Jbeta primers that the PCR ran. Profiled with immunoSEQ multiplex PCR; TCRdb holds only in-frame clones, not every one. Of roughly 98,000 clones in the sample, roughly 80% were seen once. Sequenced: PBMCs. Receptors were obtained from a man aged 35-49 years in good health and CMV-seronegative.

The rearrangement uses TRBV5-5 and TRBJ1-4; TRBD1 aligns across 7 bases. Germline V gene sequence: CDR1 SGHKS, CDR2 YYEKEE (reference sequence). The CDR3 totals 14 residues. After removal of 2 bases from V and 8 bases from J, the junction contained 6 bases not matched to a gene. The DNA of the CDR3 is TGTGCCAGCAGCTTAGGGGGCGGTCGGGAAAAACTGTTTTTT. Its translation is CASSLGGGREKLFF.

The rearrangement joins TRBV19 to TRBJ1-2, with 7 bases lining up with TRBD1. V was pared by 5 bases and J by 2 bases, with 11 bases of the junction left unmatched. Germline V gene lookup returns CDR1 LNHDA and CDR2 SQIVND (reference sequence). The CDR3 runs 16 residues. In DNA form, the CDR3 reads TGTGCCAGTAGTCCCGCGAGACAGGGAGCGAACTATGGCTACACCTTC. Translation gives CASSPARQGANYGYTF.